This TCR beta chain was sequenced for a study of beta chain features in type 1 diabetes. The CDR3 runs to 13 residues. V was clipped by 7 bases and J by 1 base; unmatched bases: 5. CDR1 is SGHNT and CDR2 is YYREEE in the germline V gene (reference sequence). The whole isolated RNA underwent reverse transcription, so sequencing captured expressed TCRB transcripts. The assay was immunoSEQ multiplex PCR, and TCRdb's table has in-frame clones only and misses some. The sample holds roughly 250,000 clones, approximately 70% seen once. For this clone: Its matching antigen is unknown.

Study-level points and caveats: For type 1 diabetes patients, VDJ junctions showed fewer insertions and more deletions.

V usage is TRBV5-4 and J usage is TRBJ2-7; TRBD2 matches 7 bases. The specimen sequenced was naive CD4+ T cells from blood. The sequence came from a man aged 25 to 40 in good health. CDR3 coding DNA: TGTGCCAGCGGTTCGGGGGGATCCTACGAGCAGTACTTC. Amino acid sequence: CASGSGGSYEQYF.